This record looks at one TCR beta chain sequence and its context. Antigen specificity is unknown. Time point in this sample: cycle 4 day 1 (C4D1), after 5 to 7 weeks of nivolumab. Every single patient, without exception, relapsed after autologous stem cell transplantation, and brentuximab vedotin exposure varied. Best outcomes ranged across complete response, partial response and progressive disease. Repertoires were generated with immunoSEQ multiplex PCR, while TCRdb's copy carries only in-frame clones and drops some. Among fewer than 100,000 clones listed, approximately 94% were seen once. Trimming left V 0 bases short and J 9 bases short, with 22 bases between. CDR3 size: 17 residues. The germline CDR1 and CDR2 sequences are SGHRS and YFSETQ. The sample comes from a study of PD-1 blockade in classical Hodgkin lymphoma. Study results and caveats: According to reports, newly diagnosed patients had lower baseline TCR diversity than healthy donors, and relapsed/refractory patients had lower baseline TCR diversity still. There remain no defined causes for the repertoire differences, which possibly reflect disease activity or prior therapy.

V and J are TRBV5-1 and TRBJ2-1; the D call may be TRBD1 or TRBD2 (6 bases each). The receptor comes from a human donor with classical Hodgkin lymphoma. Here the sequenced sample was peripheral blood mononuclear cells (PBMCs), taken before the fourth cycle of nivolumab. CDR3 residues: CASSLGTGSRGLGEQFF. CDR3 sequence (DNA): TGCGCCAGCAGCTTGGGGACCGGGAGTAGGGGGTTGGGTGAGCAGTTCTTC.